This T cell receptor beta chain derives from a study of blood T cell repertoires in COVID-19. Profiling relied on immunoSEQ multiplex PCR, and the TCRdb table lists in-frame clones only, not all of them. The table lists about 160,000 clones, roughly 84% of them singletons. The CDR3 totals 16 residues. The germline V gene has CDR1 SGHDN and CDR2 FVKESK. V shed 4 bases, J shed 5 bases, and the junction held 11 bases outside the gene matches. This TCR derives from a man in his 60s who had recovered from COVID-19. Input material: PBMCs or T cells enriched from blood (not recorded which). The J gene is TRBJ2-5, the V gene TRBV14, with TRBD1 identical over 9 bases. The CDR3 DNA reads as TGTGCCAGCAGCCTAAACCGACAGGGGGTAACGGAGACCCAGTACTTC. It codes for CASSLNRQGVTETQYF.